The table lists the clone carrying this TCR beta chain with many counts. The time point is: healthy volunteer bleed at 6 weeks. Total RNA came from unfractionated whole blood. This sample is part of a study of human T cells and chemical hapten exposure. Each CDR3 protein is one row after TCRdb ran MiXCR on the RACE reads. In the table there are about 77,000 distinct CDR3 sequences, 8.5% to 10% of which are singletons. The CDR3 sequence is 14 residues long. CDR1 is SGHTA and CDR2 is FQGTGA in the germline V gene. The V end was cut by 0 bases, the J end by 1 base, with 6 bases between. The receptor comes from a female donor in good health. Some clones in this sample may be carry-over from other donors' samples. The V and J genes are TRBV7-3 and TRBJ1-1; D unresolved. The material sequenced was whole blood. The CDR3 nucleotides read TGTGCCAGCAGCTTAACATCCGGGAACACTGAAGCTTTCTTT. Protein product: CASSLTSGNTEAFF.